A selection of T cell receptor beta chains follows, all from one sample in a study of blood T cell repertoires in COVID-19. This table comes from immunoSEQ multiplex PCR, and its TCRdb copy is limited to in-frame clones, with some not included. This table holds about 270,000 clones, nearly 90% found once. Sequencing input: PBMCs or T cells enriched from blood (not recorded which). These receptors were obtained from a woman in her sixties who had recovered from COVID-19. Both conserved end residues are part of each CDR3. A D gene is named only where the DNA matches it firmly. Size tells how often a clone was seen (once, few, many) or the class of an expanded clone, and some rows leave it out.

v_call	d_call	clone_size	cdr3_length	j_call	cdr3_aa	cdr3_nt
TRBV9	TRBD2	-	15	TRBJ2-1	CASSVGGREYNEQFF	TGTGCCAGCAGCGTAGGGGGGAGGGAGTACAATGAGCAGTTCTTC
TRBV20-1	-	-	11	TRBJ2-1	CSASSLYEQFF	TGCAGTGCTTCTTCGTTGTATGAGCAGTTCTTC
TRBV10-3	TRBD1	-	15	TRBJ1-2	CAISDWDRHRGGYTF	TGTGCCATCAGTGATTGGGACAGGCACCGGGGAGGCTACACCTTC
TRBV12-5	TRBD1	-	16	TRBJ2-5	CASGSIVDREAETQYF	TGTGCTAGTGGTTCCATCGTTGACAGGGAAGCAGAGACCCAGTACTTC
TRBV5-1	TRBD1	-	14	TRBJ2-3	CASSLGGGADTQYF	TGCGCCAGCAGCCTAGGGGGCGGCGCAGATACGCAGTATTTT
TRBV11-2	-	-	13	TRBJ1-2	CASSLGENYGYTF	TGTGCCAGCAGCTTAGGAGAGAACTATGGCTACACCTTC
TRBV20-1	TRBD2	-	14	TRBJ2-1	CSASLSGRRNEQFF	TGCAGTGCTAGTTTAAGCGGGAGACGGAATGAGCAGTTCTTC
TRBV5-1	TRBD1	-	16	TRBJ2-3	CASSSDRGSGTDTQYF	TGCGCCAGCAGCTCGGACAGGGGAAGTGGGACAGATACGCAGTATTTT
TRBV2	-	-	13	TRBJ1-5	CASSDLGNQPQHF	TGTGCCAGCAGTGACCTAGGAAATCAGCCCCAGCATTTT
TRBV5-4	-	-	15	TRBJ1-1	CASSLRGWVNTEAFF	TGTGCCAGCAGCTTGAGGGGATGGGTGAACACTGAAGCTTTCTTT
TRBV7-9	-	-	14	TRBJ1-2	CASSGVAGANGYTF	TGTGCCAGCAGCGGAGTGGCAGGGGCAAATGGCTACACCTTC
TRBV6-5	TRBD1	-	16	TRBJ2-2	CASSYERTGATGELFF	TGTGCCAGCAGTTACGAAAGGACAGGGGCCACCGGGGAGCTGTTTTTT
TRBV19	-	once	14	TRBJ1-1	CASSIGARNTEAFF	TGTGCCAGTAGTATAGGGGCGAGAAACACTGAAGCTTTCTTT
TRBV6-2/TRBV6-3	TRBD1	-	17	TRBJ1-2	CASSGTGGRTSRYGYTF	TGTGCCAGCAGTGGCACAGGGGGCCGCACATCTAGGTATGGCTACACCTTC
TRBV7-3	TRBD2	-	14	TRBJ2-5	CASSPRLAWETQYF	TGTGCCAGCAGCCCTAGACTAGCTTGGGAGACCCAGTACTTC
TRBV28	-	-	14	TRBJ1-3	CASSLVSRGNTIYF	TGTGCCAGCAGTTTAGTCAGTCGCGGAAACACCATATATTTT
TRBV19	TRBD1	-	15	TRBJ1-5	CASSYDRARDQPQHF	TGTGCCAGTAGTTACGACAGGGCTCGGGATCAGCCCCAGCATTTT
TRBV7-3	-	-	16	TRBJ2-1	CASSLNGGPSYNEQFF	TGTGCCAGCAGCCTCAACGGGGGTCCCTCCTACAATGAGCAGTTCTTC
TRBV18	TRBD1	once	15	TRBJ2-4	CASSEPGTGLDIQYF	TGTGCCAGCTCAGAGCCCGGGACAGGGTTGGACATTCAGTACTTC
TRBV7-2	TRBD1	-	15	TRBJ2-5	CASSFGTGRQETQYF	TGTGCCAGCAGCTTCGGGACAGGGAGGCAAGAGACCCAGTACTTC
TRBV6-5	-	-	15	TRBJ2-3	CASSYSRWHGDTQYF	TGTGCCAGCAGTTACTCGAGGTGGCATGGAGATACGCAGTATTTT
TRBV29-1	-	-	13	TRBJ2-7	CSVDPGETYEQYF	TGCAGCGTAGACCCAGGGGAGACCTACGAGCAGTACTTC
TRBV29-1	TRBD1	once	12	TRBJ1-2	CSDRDRDYGYTF	TGCAGCGATCGGGACAGGGATTATGGCTACACCTTC
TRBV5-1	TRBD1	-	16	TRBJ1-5	CASSDGGQGSNQPQHF	TGCGCCAGCAGCGATGGCGGACAGGGGAGCAATCAGCCCCAGCATTTT
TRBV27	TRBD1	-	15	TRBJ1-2	CASSPRDRGVYGYTF	TGTGCCAGCAGTCCCAGGGACAGGGGGGTATATGGCTACACCTTC
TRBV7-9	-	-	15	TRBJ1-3	CASSLAGGGLNTIYF	TGTGCCAGCAGCTTAGCCGGTGGCGGTCTAAACACCATATATTTT
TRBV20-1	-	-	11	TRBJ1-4	CGYSSNEKLFF	TGCGGCTACAGTAGTAATGAAAAACTGTTTTTT
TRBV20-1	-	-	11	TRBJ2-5	CSATRGGTQYF	TGCAGTGCTACCCGAGGCGGGACCCAGTACTTC
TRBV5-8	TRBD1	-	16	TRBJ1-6	CASSGTASSYNSPLHF	TGTGCCAGCAGCGGGACAGCTAGCTCCTATAATTCACCCCTCCACTTT
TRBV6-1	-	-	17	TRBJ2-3	CASSERHRALITDTQYF	TGTGCCAGCAGTGAAAGGCACAGGGCCCTAATCACAGATACGCAGTATTTT
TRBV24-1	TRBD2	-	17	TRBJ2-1	CATSAMTSGGTYNEQFF	TGTGCCACCAGCGCCATGACTAGCGGGGGAACCTACAATGAGCAGTTCTTC
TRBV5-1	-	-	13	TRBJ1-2	CASSFGGAQGYTF	TGCGCCAGCAGCTTCGGAGGGGCACAGGGCTACACCTTC
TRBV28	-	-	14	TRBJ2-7	CASSLAQVNYEQYF	TGTGCCAGCAGTTTAGCTCAGGTTAACTACGAGCAGTACTTC
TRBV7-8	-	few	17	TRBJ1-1	CASSLQGPGGVNTEAFF	TGTGCCAGCAGCTTACAGGGACCCGGAGGGGTGAACACTGAAGCTTTCTTT
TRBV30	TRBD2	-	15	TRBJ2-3	CAWGPGLAVTDTQYF	TGTGCCTGGGGGCCCGGACTAGCGGTCACAGATACGCAGTATTTT
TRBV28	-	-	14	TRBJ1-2	CASSPGDLNYGYTF	TGTGCCAGCAGCCCAGGGGATCTTAACTATGGCTACACCTTC
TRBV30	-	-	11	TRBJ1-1	CACPAGTEAFF	TGTGCCTGCCCCGCCGGGACTGAAGCTTTCTTT
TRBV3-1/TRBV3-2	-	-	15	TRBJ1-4	CASSQDGAGNEKLFF	TGTGCCAGCAGCCAAGATGGGGCCGGTAATGAAAAACTGTTTTTT
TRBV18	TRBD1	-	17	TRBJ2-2	CASSPPRAGGVPGELFF	TGTGCCAGCTCACCACCGAGGGCAGGGGGCGTCCCCGGGGAGCTGTTTTTT
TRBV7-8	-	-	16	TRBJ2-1	CASRRGRGIRNNEQFF	TGTGCCAGCAGGCGAGGACGGGGAATTCGAAACAATGAGCAGTTCTTC
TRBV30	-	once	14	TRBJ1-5	CAWSQGYSNQPQHF	TGTGCCTGGAGTCAGGGGTATAGCAATCAGCCCCAGCATTTT
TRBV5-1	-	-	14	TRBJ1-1	CASSLDGGGWEAFF	TGCGCCAGCAGCTTGGATGGAGGAGGGTGGGAAGCTTTCTTT
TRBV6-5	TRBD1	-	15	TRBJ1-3	CASIWTGRSGNTIYF	TGTGCCAGCATCTGGACAGGTCGCTCTGGAAACACCATATATTTT
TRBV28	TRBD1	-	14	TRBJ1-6	CASSPGQGRSPLHF	TGTGCCAGCAGTCCCGGACAGGGCAGGTCACCCCTCCACTTT
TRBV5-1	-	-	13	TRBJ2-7	CASSYDSSYEQYF	TGCGCCAGCAGTTATGACAGCTCCTACGAGCAGTACTTC
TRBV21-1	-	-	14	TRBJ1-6	CASSSRQVQSPLHF	TGTGCCAGCAGCTCACGACAGGTGCAGTCACCCCTCCACTTT
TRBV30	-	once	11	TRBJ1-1	CAWSTATEAFF	TGTGCCTGGAGTACTGCGACTGAAGCTTTCTTT
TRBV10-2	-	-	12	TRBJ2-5	CASTANQETQYF	TGCGCCAGCACAGCGAACCAAGAGACCCAGTACTTC
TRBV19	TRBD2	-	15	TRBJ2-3	CASNPGLAIADTQYF	TGTGCCAGTAACCCAGGACTAGCGATTGCAGATACGCAGTATTTT
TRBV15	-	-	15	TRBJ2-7	CATSTGDIYHYEQYF	TGTGCCACCAGCACGGGAGACATCTATCATTACGAGCAGTACTTC
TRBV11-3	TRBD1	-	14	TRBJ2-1	CASSSPGQGNEQFF	TGTGCCAGCAGCTCTCCGGGACAGGGTAATGAGCAGTTCTTC
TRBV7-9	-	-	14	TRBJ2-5	CASSLSSGQETQYF	TGTGCCAGCAGCTTAAGTAGCGGCCAAGAGACCCAGTACTTC
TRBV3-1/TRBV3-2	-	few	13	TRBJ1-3	CASKGGTGNTIYF	TGTGCCAGCAAGGGAGGTACTGGAAACACCATATATTTT
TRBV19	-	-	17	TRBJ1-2	CASSIPPGREGVYGYTF	TGTGCCAGTAGTATTCCCCCGGGGAGGGAAGGTGTGTATGGCTACACCTTC